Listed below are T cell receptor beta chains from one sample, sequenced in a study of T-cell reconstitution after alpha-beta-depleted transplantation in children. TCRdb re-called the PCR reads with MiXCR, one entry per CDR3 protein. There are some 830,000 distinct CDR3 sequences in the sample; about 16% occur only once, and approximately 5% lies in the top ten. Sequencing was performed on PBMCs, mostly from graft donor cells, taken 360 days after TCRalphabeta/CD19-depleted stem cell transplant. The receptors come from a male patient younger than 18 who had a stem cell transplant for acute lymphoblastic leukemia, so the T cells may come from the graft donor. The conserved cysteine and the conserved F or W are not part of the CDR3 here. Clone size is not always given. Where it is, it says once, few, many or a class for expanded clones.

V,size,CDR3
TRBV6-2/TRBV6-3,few,ASNPTGTLGEQY
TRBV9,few,ASSVDWPLTSTDTQY
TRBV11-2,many,ASSLVLGRWHFTTDTQY
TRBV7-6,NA,ASSLAKGASNSPLH
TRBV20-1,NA,SARSRVARAETQY
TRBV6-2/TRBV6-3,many,ASTPRDFLGVITGELF
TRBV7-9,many,ASSPSGGTDTQY
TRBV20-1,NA,SAPKVREGRKTQY
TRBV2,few,ASSDSSINEQF
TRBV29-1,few,SVDAAWDTQY
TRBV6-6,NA,ASQGLAGGEQF
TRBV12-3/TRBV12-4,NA,ASSLRVAGGPIGYEQY
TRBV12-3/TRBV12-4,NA,ASSLKGQGAKNIQY
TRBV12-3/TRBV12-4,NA,ASSLYKQEGRDNEQF
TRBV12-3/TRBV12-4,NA,ASSIPGLRNEQF
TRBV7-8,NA,ASSLPRTWYEQY
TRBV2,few,ASSVQGASGELF
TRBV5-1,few,ASSRANTDTQY
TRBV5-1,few,ASSTTSGSYNEQF
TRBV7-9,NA,ASSLQTSGLYNEQF
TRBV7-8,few,ASSSPSGGVYEQY
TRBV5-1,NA,ASSPKTSGRNNEQF
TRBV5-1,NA,ASSLVPGINQPQH
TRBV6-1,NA,ASSEIRAGGNARGMNTEAF
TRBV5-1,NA,ASSLAPSKLSYEQY
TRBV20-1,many,SARDLGTWPERSYNEQF
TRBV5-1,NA,ASSYTGTPEAF
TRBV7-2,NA,ASSFGQGGWRNTEAF
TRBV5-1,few,ASSLTASGSPDNEQF
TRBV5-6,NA,ASSLPSANLNNEQF
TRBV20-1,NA,SARDSFSTGELF
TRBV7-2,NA,ASSFQRTGNEKLF
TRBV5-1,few,ASSLVSAGEETQY
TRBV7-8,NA,ASSLGTGDYSNQPQH
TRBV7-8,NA,ASRGLAGNEQF
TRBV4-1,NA,ASRKVAGANVLT
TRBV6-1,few,ASSTGTGEYNEQF
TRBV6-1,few,ASRILGQGPNQPQH
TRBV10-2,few,ASSSLALEDGYEQY
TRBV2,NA,ASSALLRLQGRTQY
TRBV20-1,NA,SARGWRETQY
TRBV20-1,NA,SASQGLSKNIQY
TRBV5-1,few,ASSLVAGVWYEQY
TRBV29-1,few,SVFTGRDEQF
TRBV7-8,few,ASSRQIGSRGYT